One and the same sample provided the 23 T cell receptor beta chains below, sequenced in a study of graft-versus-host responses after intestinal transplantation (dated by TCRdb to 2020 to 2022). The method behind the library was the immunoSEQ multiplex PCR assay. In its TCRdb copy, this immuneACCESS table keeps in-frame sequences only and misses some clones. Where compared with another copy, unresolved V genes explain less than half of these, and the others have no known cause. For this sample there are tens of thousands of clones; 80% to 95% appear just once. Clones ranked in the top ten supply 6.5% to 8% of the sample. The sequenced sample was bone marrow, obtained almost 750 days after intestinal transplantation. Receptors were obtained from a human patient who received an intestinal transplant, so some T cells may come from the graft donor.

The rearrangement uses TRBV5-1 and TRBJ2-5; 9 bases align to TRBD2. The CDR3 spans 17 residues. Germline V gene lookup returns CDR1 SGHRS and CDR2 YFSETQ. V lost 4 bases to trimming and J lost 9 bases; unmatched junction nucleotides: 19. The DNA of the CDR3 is TGCGCCAGCAGCGAGGCTAGCGGGGCGAGTGGCAAGAGGCCCCAGTACTTC. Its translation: CASSEASGASGKRPQYF.

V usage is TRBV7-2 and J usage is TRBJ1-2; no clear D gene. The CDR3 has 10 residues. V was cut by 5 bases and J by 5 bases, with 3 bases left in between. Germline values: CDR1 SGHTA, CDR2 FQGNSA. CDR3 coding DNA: TGTGCCAGCAGCCTTTATGGCTACACCTTC. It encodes CASSLYGYTF.

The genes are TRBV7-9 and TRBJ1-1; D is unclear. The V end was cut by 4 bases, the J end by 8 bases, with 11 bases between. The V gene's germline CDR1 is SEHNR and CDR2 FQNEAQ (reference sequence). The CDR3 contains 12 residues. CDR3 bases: TGTGCCAGCAGCTCTGAGGCGGGCGAAGCTTTCTTT. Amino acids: CASSSEAGEAFF.

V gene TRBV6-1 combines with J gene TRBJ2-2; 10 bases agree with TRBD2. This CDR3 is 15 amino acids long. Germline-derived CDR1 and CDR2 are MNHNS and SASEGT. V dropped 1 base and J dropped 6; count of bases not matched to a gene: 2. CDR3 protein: CASSEGLAGAGELFF. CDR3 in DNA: TGTGCCAGCAGTGAAGGGCTAGCGGGGGCCGGGGAGCTGTTTTTT.

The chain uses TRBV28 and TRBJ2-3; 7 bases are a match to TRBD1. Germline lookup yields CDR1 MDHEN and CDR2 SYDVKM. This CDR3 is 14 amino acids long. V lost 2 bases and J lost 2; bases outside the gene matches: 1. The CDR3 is CASSLGTDTDTQYF. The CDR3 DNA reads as TGTGCCAGCAGTTTAGGGACAGACACAGATACGCAGTATTTT.

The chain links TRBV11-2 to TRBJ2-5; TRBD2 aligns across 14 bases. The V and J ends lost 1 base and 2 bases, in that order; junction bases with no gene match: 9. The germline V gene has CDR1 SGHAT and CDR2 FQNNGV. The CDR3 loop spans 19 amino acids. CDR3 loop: CASSLAPPRLAGGQETQYF. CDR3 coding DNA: TGTGCCAGCAGCTTAGCCCCTCCCCGACTAGCGGGAGGGCAAGAGACCCAGTACTTC.

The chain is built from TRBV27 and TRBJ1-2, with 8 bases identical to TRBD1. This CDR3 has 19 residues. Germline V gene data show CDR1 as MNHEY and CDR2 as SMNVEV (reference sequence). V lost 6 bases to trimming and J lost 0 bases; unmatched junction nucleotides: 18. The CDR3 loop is CASSRIVPTGVGANYGYTF. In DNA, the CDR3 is TGTGCCAGCAGCCGGATCGTCCCGACAGGGGTTGGGGCTAACTATGGCTACACCTTC.

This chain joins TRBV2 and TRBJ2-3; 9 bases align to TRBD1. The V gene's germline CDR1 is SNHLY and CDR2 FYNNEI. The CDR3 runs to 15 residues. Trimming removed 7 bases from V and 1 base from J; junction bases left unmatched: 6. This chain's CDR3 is CASNLRDRGTDTQYF. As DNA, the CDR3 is TGTGCCAGCAACCTCCGGGACAGGGGCACAGATACGCAGTATTTT.

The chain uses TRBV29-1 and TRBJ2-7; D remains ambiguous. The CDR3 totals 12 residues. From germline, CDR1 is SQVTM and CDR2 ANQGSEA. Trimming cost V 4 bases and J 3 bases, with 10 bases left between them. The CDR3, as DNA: TGCAGCGTTGGCTACCTTTACTACGAGCAGTACTTC. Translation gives CSVGYLYYEQYF.

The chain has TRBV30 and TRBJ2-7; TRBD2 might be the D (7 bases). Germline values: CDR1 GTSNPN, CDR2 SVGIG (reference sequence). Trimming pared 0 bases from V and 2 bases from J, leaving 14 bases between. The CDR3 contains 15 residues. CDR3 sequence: CAWSVGGGGTYEQYF. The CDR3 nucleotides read TGTGCCTGGAGTGTAGGGGGAGGGGGGACCTACGAGCAGTACTTC.

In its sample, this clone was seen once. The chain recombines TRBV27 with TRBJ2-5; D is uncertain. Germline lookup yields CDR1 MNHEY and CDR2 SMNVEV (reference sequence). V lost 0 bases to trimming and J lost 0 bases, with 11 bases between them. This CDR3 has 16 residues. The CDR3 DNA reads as TGTGCCAGCAGTTTATCCTTGCGAAAAAACCAAGAGACCCAGTACTTC. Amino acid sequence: CASSLSLRKNQETQYF.

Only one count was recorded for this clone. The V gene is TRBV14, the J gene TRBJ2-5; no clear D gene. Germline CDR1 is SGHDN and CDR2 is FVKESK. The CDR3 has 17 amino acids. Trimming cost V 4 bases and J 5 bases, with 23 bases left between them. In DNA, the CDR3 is TGTGCCAGCAGCCCCCGGAAAGGGATGCGGTTCGGGGAGACCCAGTACTTC. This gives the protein CASSPRKGMRFGETQYF. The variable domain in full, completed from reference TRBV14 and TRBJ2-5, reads EAGVTQFPSHSVIEKGQTVTLRCDPISGHDNLYWYRRVMGKEIKFLLHFVKESKQDESGMPNNRFLAERTGGTYSTLKVQPAELEDSGVYFCASSPRKGMRFGETQYFGPGTRLLVL.

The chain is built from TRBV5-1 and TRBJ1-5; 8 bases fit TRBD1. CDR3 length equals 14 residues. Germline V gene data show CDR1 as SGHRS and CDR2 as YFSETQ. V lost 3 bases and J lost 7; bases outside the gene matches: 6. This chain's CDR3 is CASSYAGGMQPQHF. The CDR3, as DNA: TGCGCCAGCAGCTACGCAGGGGGCATGCAGCCCCAGCATTTT.

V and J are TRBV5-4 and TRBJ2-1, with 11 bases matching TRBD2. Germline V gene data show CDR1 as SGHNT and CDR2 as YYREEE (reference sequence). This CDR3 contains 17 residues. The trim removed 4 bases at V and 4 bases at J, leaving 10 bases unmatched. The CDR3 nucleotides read TGTGCCAGCAGCCCGAGCTTGACTAGCGGGGCTTACAATGAGCAGTTCTTC. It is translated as CASSPSLTSGAYNEQFF.

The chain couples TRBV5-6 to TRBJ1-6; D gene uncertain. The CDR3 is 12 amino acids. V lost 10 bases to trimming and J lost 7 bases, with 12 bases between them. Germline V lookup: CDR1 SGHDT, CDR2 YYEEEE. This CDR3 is CASGLENSPLHF. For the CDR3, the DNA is TGTGCCTCGGGCCTGGAGAATTCACCCCTCCACTTT.

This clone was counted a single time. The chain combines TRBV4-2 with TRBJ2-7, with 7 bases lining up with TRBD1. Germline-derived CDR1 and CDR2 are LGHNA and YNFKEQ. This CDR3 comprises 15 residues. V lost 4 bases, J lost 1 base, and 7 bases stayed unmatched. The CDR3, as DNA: TGTGCCAGCAGCCCATCCGAGGGGGCTTCCTACGAGCAGTACTTC. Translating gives CASSPSEGASYEQYF.

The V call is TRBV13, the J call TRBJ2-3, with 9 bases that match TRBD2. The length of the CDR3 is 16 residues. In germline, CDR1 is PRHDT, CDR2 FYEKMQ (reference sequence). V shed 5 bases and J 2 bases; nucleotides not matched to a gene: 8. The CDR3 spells CASSTSGGYDTDTQYF. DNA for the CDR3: TGTGCCAGCAGCACAAGCGGGGGGTACGACACAGATACGCAGTATTTT.

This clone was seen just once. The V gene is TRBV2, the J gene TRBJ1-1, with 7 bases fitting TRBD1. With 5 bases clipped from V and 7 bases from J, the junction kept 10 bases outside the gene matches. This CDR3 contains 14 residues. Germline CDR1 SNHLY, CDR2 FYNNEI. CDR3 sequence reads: CASSPVRGQLEAFF. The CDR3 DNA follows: TGTGCCAGCAGTCCAGTCCGGGGACAGCTTGAAGCTTTCTTT.

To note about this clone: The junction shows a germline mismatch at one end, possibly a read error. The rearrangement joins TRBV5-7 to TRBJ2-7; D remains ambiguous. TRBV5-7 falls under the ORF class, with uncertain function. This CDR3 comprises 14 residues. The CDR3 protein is CASSLVFSGYVQYF. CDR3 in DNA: TGTGCCAGCAGCTTGGTATTCTCTGGCTACGTGCAGTACTTC.

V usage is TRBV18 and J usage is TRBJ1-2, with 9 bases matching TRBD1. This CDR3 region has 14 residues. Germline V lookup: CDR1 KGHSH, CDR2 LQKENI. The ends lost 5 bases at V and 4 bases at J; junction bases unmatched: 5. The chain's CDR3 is CASSYRDRAYGYTF. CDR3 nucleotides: TGTGCCAGCTCATACCGGGACAGGGCCTATGGCTACACCTTC. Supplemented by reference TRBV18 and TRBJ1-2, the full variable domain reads NAGVMQNPRHLVRRRGQEARLRCSPMKGHSHVYWYRQLPEEGLKFMVYLQKENIIDESGMPKERFSAEFPKEGPSILRIQQVVRGDSAAYFCASSYRDRAYGYTFGSGTRLTVV.

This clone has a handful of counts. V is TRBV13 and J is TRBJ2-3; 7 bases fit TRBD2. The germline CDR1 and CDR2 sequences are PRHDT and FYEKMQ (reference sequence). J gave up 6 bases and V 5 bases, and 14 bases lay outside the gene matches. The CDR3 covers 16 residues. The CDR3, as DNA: TGTGCCAGCAGCCCCCGGACTAGACGAGTGGGGGATACGCAGTATTTT. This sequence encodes CASSPRTRRVGDTQYF.

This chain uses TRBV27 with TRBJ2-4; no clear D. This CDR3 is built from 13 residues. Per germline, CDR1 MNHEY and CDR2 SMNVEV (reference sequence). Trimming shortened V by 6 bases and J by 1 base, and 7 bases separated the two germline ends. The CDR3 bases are TGTGCCAGCAGCCCCGTGGCCAAAAACATTCAGTACTTC. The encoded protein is CASSPVAKNIQYF.

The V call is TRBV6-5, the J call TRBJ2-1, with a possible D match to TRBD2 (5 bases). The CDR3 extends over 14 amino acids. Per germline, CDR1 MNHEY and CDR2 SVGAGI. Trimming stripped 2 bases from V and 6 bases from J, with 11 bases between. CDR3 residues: CASSYRELGNEQFF. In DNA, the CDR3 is TGTGCCAGCAGTTACCGGGAACTAGGCAATGAGCAGTTCTTC.